This T cell receptor beta chain was sequenced during a study of blood T cell repertoires in COVID-19. Study as a whole: Whether acute or convalescent, the COVID-19 samples came from the United States, Italy and Spain.

Per the original data handling: Counts of nucleated cells, estimated from reference gene primer amplification, were obtained. Sequencing used immunoSEQ multiplex PCR; TCRdb keeps in-frame clones, though not all of them. Clone size and the V and J calls come from that table; the DNA yielded D and trimming. Found here are 200,000 to 250,000 clones, over 75% of them singletons; the top ten hold roughly 1.7%. The CDR3 spans 14 residues. V was trimmed by 1 base and J by 2 bases, leaving 9 bases between them. From germline, CDR1 is SGHRS and CDR2 YFSETQ. This clone has a single count. V usage is TRBV5-1 and J usage is TRBJ2-5, with D uncertain. Sequenced input: PBMCs or T cells enriched from blood (not recorded which). The TCR sequence derives from a man in his forties who had recovered from COVID-19. The CDR3, as DNA: TGCGCCAGCAGCTTGTCGCCAGCGCAAGAGACCCAGTACTTC. This translates into CASSLSPAQETQYF.